This TCR beta chain was profiled in a study of T cells in Graves' hyperthyroidism and ophthalmopathy. Study-wide background: Blood from the periphery was taken at initial diagnosis, before any treatment.

Template material for amplifying TCR beta CDR3 regions consisted of RNA transcripts. First-round RT-PCR with HTBI primers amplified the TCR CDR3 region. TCRdb ran MiXCR on the multiplex PCR reads and lists one entry per CDR3 protein. Among over 200,000 distinct CDR3 sequences, 15% to 20% were seen once, and the ten largest hold roughly 53%. CDR1 is ENHRY, CDR2 SYGVKD, per germline. With 9 bases clipped from V and 1 base from J, the junction kept 4 bases outside the gene matches. The CDR3 contains 13 residues. Input material: blood. The TCR comes from a man over 45 with Graves' hyperthyroidism. J is TRBJ1-1 and V is TRBV10-3, with 8 bases identical to TRBD1. The CDR3 sequence is CAIRGQENTEAFF. In DNA, the CDR3 is TGTGCCATTAGGGGACAGGAGAACACTGAAGCTTTCTTT.